This TCR beta chain stems from a study of Ad26.COV2.S vaccination and SARS-CoV-2 variants. Study findings and constraints: Placebo recipients trailed vaccine recipients in spike-specific TCR breadth. Responses of spike-specific T cells (both CD8+ and CD4+) reportedly showed substantial breadth after vaccination.

For this clone: Its antigen is not identified.

Sequencing used immunoSEQ multiplex PCR; TCRdb keeps in-frame clones, though not all of them. The table includes approximately 340,000 clones, about 91% detected once. Trimming took 1 base from V and 7 from J, leaving 22 bases between them. In germline, CDR1 is SGHVS, CDR2 FNYEAQ. The CDR3 sequence is 17 residues long. This clonotype was sampled from a human donor who had recovered from COVID-19. The sequences come from peripheral blood, collected after recovery from COVID-19. The chain joins TRBV7-6 to TRBJ1-2; perhaps TRBD1 as D (5 bases). CDR3 DNA sequence: TGTGCCAGCAGCTTAGTGTTTATCTGTTGTGTTGGGGGTGGCTACACCTTC. It specifies CASSLVFICCVGGGYTF.